The source of this T cell receptor (beta chain) is a study of blood T cells in healthy people across ages. Then a second PCR, running about 7 to 11 cycles, was carried out with a sample-barcoded 5' primer and a J-beta primer mix. TCRdb itself ran the 5' RACE reads through MiXCR, one entry per CDR3 protein. Of 650,000 to 700,000 distinct CDR3 sequences in the sample, approximately 31% are singletons; the top ten hold 15%. Peripheral blood from each donor was collected in a volume of 8 to 10 milliliters. Researchers report isolating at least 6.5 million PBMCs per sample. CDR3 length equals 13 residues. Germline CDR1 DFQATT, CDR2 SNEGSKA (reference sequence). V was shortened by 5 bases and J by 4 bases, with 14 bases between the two germline ends. This clonotype was counted only a few times.

The sequence came from a woman of 80 years or more in good health. Sequencing was done on a sample of blood. This chain joins TRBV20-1 and TRBJ2-5; TRBD2 is a possible D gene (6 bases). CDR3 sequence (DNA): TGCAGTGCTCCGGGACTGGGGGGAGAGACCCAGTACTTC. This gives the protein CSAPGLGGETQYF.